This is a list of T cell receptor beta chains from one sample in a study of shared clonotypes between healthy human individuals. Using immunoSEQ multiplex PCR, the repertoire was profiled, and TCRdb retains in-frame clones only, with some absent. The sample lists 600,000 to 700,000 clones, around four fifths occurring once. The sample consisted of memory CD4+ T cells sorted from blood. The receptor source for this set is a woman in her 30s in good health. Each CDR3 is given with its conserved first and last residue. D genes are given only for firm matches. For some rows the clone size is stated as once, few or many, or as a class when expanded; others skip it.

v_call	j_call	clone_size	d_call	cdr3_aa	cdr3_nt
TRBV7-6	TRBJ2-7	many	TRBD2	CASSLKAGDYEQYF	TGTGCCAGCAGCTTAAAGGCGGGAGACTACGAGCAGTACTTC
TRBV7-9	TRBJ1-4	.	.	CASRGRTNDEKLFF	TGTGCCAGCAGGGGTAGGACTAACGATGAAAAACTGTTTTTT
TRBV28	TRBJ1-3	.	TRBD1	CAIWGDRGPSGNTIYF	TGTGCCATATGGGGAGACAGGGGACCTTCTGGAAACACCATATATTTT
TRBV5-4	TRBJ1-4	once	.	CASSLAGLDEKLFF	TGTGCCAGCAGCTTGGCGGGGTTGGATGAAAAACTGTTTTTT
TRBV19	TRBJ1-5	.	.	CASSGQFSNQPQHF	TGTGCCAGTAGCGGACAGTTTAGCAATCAGCCCCAGCATTTT
TRBV4-2	TRBJ1-4	.	TRBD1	CASSQDLTGTWEKLFF	TGTGCCAGCAGCCAAGACCTGACAGGGACGTGGGAAAAACTGTTTTTT
TRBV10-3	TRBJ1-5	once	.	CAISESSSGNNQPQHF	TGTGCCATCAGTGAGTCGAGCTCAGGGAACAATCAGCCCCAGCATTTT
TRBV18	TRBJ2-1	.	TRBD2	CASSRSGSQENEQFF	TGTGCCAGCTCACGTAGCGGGAGTCAGGAGAATGAGCAGTTCTTC
TRBV10-2	TRBJ1-5	.	.	CASSVGRGQQPQHF	TGCGCCAGCAGTGTAGGCAGGGGACAACAGCCCCAGCATTTT
TRBV15	TRBJ1-2	once	TRBD1	CATSRDRNRGRYGYTF	TGTGCCACCAGCAGAGATCGGAACAGGGGACGCTATGGCTACACCTTC
TRBV30	TRBJ2-7	.	.	CAWSVGNCGLSYEQYF	TGTGCCTGGAGTGTCGGAAATTGCGGACTCTCCTACGAGCAGTACTTC
TRBV11-2	TRBJ2-5	.	.	CASSLVGGTGTQETQYF	TGTGCCAGCAGCTTAGTAGGGGGGACGGGTACTCAAGAGACCCAGTACTTC
TRBV2	TRBJ2-5	.	TRBD2	CASSERLAGETQYF	TGTGCCAGCAGTGAGCGACTAGCGGGAGAGACCCAGTACTTC
TRBV2	TRBJ2-7	few	TRBD2	CASRRTSGTDEQYF	TGTGCCAGCAGGCGGACTAGCGGGACAGACGAGCAGTACTTC
TRBV27	TRBJ1-1	few	TRBD1	CASSSYGQGTEAFF	TGTGCCAGCAGTTCCTACGGACAGGGTACTGAAGCTTTCTTT
TRBV28	TRBJ2-5	.	TRBD2	CASCITSGIKTQYF	TGTGCCAGCTGCATTACTAGCGGGATAAAGACCCAGTACTTC
TRBV6-1	TRBJ2-1	.	.	CASGVTFEDYNEQFF	TGTGCCAGCGGGGTTACCTTCGAAGACTACAATGAGCAGTTCTTC
TRBV15	TRBJ2-5	once	TRBD1	CATSRDRGQETQYF	TGTGCCACCAGCAGGGACAGGGGACAAGAGACCCAGTACTTC
TRBV5-6	TRBJ1-5	.	.	CASSFNSGNQPQHF	TGTGCCAGCAGCTTTAATTCGGGCAATCAGCCCCAGCATTTT
TRBV6-5	TRBJ2-5	.	.	CASSYRREAPYF	TGTGCCAGCAGTTACAGGAGAGAAGCTCCTTACTTC
TRBV5-1	TRBJ2-2	few	TRBD2	CASRAGSYPENTGELFF	TGCGCCAGCCGAGCGGGGTCATACCCCGAAAACACCGGGGAGCTGTTTTTT
TRBV19	TRBJ2-2	.	.	CATRLGGGNTGELFF	TGTGCCACTAGGCTTGGAGGGGGCAACACCGGGGAGCTGTTTTTT
TRBV5-1	TRBJ2-5	few	.	CASGPGQGMFETQYF	TGCGCCAGCGGGCCTGGGCAGGGGATGTTCGAGACCCAGTACTTC
TRBV5-6	TRBJ2-7	once	TRBD2	CASSFRLAGAYEQYF	TGTGCCAGCAGCTTTCGGCTAGCGGGAGCCTACGAGCAGTACTTC
TRBV27	TRBJ2-2	.	TRBD1	CASSKGQGKTRELFF	TGTGCCAGCAGCAAGGGACAGGGGAAGACCCGGGAGCTGTTTTTT
TRBV10-3	TRBJ1-1	.	.	CAISIRQNTEAFF	TGTGCCATCAGCATACGACAGAACACTGAAGCTTTCTTT
TRBV2	TRBJ1-2	.	TRBD1	CASSPGTGGGGYTF	TGTGCCAGCAGCCCCGGGACAGGGGGCGGTGGCTACACCTTC
TRBV19	TRBJ2-1	.	.	CASSTPTRDGNEQFF	TGTGCCAGTAGTACCCCGACCAGGGATGGCAATGAGCAGTTCTTC
TRBV10-3	TRBJ2-7	.	TRBD2	CAISELGRGRAYEQYF	TGTGCCATCAGTGAGTTGGGGCGCGGGAGGGCCTACGAGCAGTACTTC
TRBV5-1	TRBJ2-3	.	TRBD2	CASSFLAGGPDTQYF	TGCGCCAGCAGCTTTCTGGCGGGAGGCCCGGATACGCAGTATTTT
TRBV11-3	TRBJ2-7	.	TRBD2	CASSARGAYEQYF	TGTGCCAGCAGCGCCCGGGGGGCCTACGAGCAGTACTTC
TRBV28	TRBJ2-3	.	.	CASSLQTGTDTQYF	TGTGCCAGCAGCCTCCAGACGGGGACAGATACGCAGTATTTT
TRBV4-1	TRBJ1-4	.	.	CASSQGDTLRLNEKLFF	TGCGCCAGCAGCCAAGGGGACACTCTAAGGCTTAATGAAAAACTGTTTTTT
TRBV5-8	TRBJ1-5	once	TRBD1	CASSLWGQGLSKPQHF	TGTGCCAGCAGCTTGTGGGGACAGGGATTGTCGAAGCCCCAGCATTTT
TRBV5-1	TRBJ2-1	once	TRBD1	CASTLDRVSYNEQFF	TGCGCCAGCACGCTGGACAGGGTATCCTACAATGAGCAGTTCTTC
TRBV27	TRBJ2-3	.	.	CASSRALNTDTQYF	TGTGCCAGCAGTCGGGCCCTAAATACAGATACGCAGTATTTT
TRBV5-4	TRBJ2-5	.	TRBD2	CASSLGGLAATAYF	TGTGCCAGCAGCTTGGGGGGCCTAGCGGCCACCGCGTACTTC
TRBV29-1	TRBJ2-5	once	.	CSVVGGVGETQYF	TGCAGCGTCGTGGGGGGAGTTGGAGAGACCCAGTACTTC
TRBV15	TRBJ2-2	.	.	CATSRWKWAGELFF	TGTGCCACCAGCAGATGGAAGTGGGCCGGGGAGCTGTTTTTT
TRBV29-1	TRBJ1-2	.	.	CSVGGDSQGYTF	TGCAGCGTTGGGGGAGACAGCCAAGGCTACACCTTC
TRBV19	TRBJ2-2	.	.	CASSMDRRDTGELFF	TGTGCCAGTAGTATGGATCGGCGGGACACCGGGGAGCTGTTTTTT
TRBV11-3	TRBJ2-7	few	TRBD1	CASSLGPGGGSYEQYF	TGTGCCAGCAGCTTAGGGCCAGGGGGCGGATCCTACGAGCAGTACTTC
TRBV19	TRBJ2-1	.	TRBD2	CASSISLAGNVYNEQFF	TGTGCCAGTAGTATATCACTAGCGGGAAACGTCTACAATGAGCAGTTCTTC
TRBV21-1	TRBJ2-7	.	.	CASSRGGSSNEQYF	TGTGCCAGCAGCAGGGGCGGGAGTAGCAACGAGCAGTACTTC
TRBV7-7	TRBJ2-7	.	.	CASSLGSGVPYEQYF	TGTGCCAGCAGCTTAGGTTCGGGAGTCCCCTACGAGCAGTACTTC
TRBV7-9	TRBJ1-4	.	.	CASSLGGGPREKLFF	TGTGCCAGCAGCTTAGGAGGGGGGCCGAGAGAAAAACTGTTTTTT
TRBV6-1	TRBJ1-5	.	.	CASSEARVQGRQPQHF	TGTGCCAGCAGTGAAGCGCGGGTACAGGGTCGACAGCCCCAGCATTTT
TRBV6-1	TRBJ2-7	.	TRBD1	CASSVSAGTGFYEQYF	TGTGCCAGCAGTGTTTCCGCGGGGACAGGCTTTTACGAGCAGTACTTC
TRBV18	TRBJ2-1	few	.	CASSPRRLEQFF	TGTGCCAGCTCACCACGGCGCCTGGAGCAGTTCTTC
TRBV5-1	TRBJ1-3	.	.	CASSFGPPGDTIYF	TGCGCCAGCAGCTTCGGCCCCCCGGGGGACACCATATATTTT
TRBV28	TRBJ2-7	few	.	CASSYGPPSSYEQYF	TGTGCCAGCAGTTATGGACCTCCGAGCTCCTACGAGCAGTACTTC
TRBV27	TRBJ2-3	.	.	CASSWAGRPDTQYF	TGTGCCAGCAGTTGGGCAGGGAGGCCAGATACGCAGTATTTT
TRBV2	TRBJ1-1	few	.	CASRRIQVNTEAFF	TGTGCCAGCAGGCGGATACAGGTGAACACTGAAGCTTTCTTT
TRBV6-6	TRBJ1-4	.	.	CASSSSRGEKLFF	TGTGCCAGCAGTTCCAGCCGAGGTGAAAAACTGTTTTTT
TRBV7-8	TRBJ2-7	.	TRBD2	CASSLGIGTSGPPEF	TGTGCCAGCAGCTTAGGGATAGGGACTAGCGGTCCCCCGGAGTTC
TRBV5-1	TRBJ1-1	.	.	CASSFDGLNTEAFF	TGCGCCAGCAGCTTCGACGGACTGAACACTGAAGCTTTCTTT
TRBV11-2	TRBJ2-1	.	TRBD2	CASSLLAGPYNEQFF	TGTGCCAGCAGCTTACTAGCGGGACCCTACAATGAGCAGTTCTTC
TRBV28	TRBJ2-3	once	TRBD1	CASSFSGQGGTVTQYF	TGTGCCAGCAGTTTTTCCGGACAGGGGGGCACAGTTACGCAGTATTTT
TRBV7-2	TRBJ2-3	.	.	CASSPNVLGTDTQYF	TGTGCCAGCAGCCCAAACGTTTTGGGCACAGATACGCAGTATTTT